Sequencing of this T cell receptor (beta chain) was carried out in a study of cytomegalovirus exposure and HLA in healthy donors (dated by TCRdb to 2016 to 2017). Broadly, across the study: An earlier analysis of roughly 500 of the donors reported 276 Gb of sequence data and 100 million to 130 million unique TCR beta sequences from roughly 200 million T cells. The study was designed to test whether signatures of past pathogen exposure could be identified by cataloging public T cell receptors. The study combined high-throughput TCR immunosequencing, statistical association of individual TCRs with disease status, and machine learning to predict cytomegalovirus infection status. Donor age, sex, ethnicity and CMV serostatus were compiled alongside the repertoire data. An earlier analysis of 587 of the donors used high-throughput TCR beta sequencing to judge whether each TCR beta V gene segment behaved as functional or pseudogenic. Along with the roughly 700-subject first cohort, a separate validation cohort of some 130 different subjects was used. In a later analysis, previously published TCR beta repertoires from 600 to 850 donors were re-analyzed and high-resolution HLA genotyping was added so that TCR occurrence patterns could be studied. A later genetic analysis used genome-wide SNP genotypes for about three fifths of the 666 donors, treating that subset as a discovery cohort. Class I and class II HLA loci were covered by the typing at four-digit resolution. The number of donors typed differed by locus, with about 629-630 for A, B, C, DRB1 and DQB1, roughly 520 for DQA1, nearly 610 for DPA1, and about 450 for DPB1. All discovery cohort repertoires had been generated using a single sequencing platform. An early release covering over 500 HLA-typed donors comprised approximately 290 gigabases of sequencing data and 85 million to 100 million unique TCR sequences. Across under 500 genotyped donors of the cohort, an average of approximately 200,000 unique TCR beta nucleotide sequences per donor were sequenced, and roughly 20% of those sequences were non-productive. The study profiled the T cell repertoires of hundreds of subjects by immunosequencing and related them to cytomegalovirus serostatus. Four or five DR-DQ haplotypes were handled as single units for association and clustering because linkage in the cohort was strong. Rather than using new phenotypic data, the later analysis identified candidate immune exposures from TCR beta sequences and from how often those sequences occurred across donors. The genetic ancestry cluster associated with self-reported Caucasian donors included 81% of the approximately 430 genotyped donors.

Findings and caveats that apply to the study as a whole: In a later analysis, several top co-occurrence clusters were reported to appear linked to parvovirus B19, influenza, CMV and Epstein-Barr virus. The authors suggested that the approach could potentially be generalized to other disease states and immunological phenotypes. The classifier was reported to diagnose cytomegalovirus status with high specificity and sensitivity in both the original and validation cohorts. In a later genetic analysis, fewer N-insertions in productive TCRs were reported among donors in an Asian-associated ancestry cluster than the approximately 710-donor mean. The study listed 164 TCR beta chains as associated with cytomegalovirus. Correlated functional status among segregating V segments might be attributable to linkage disequilibrium, but an unknown experimental factor could not be ruled out. Because HLA typing was unavailable for some donors at each locus, only the typed subset was used in association tests. Specific HLA alleles were associated with over 15,000 TCR beta sequences at a false discovery rate of 0.05 in a later analysis. Because counts were too low, more than 15 rarely observed V segments, including chromosome 9 orphons, were left out of the earlier analysis of over 550 of the donors. A later analysis found that most CMV-associated TCR beta chains appeared HLA-restricted, with HLA associations seemingly driven largely by CMV exposure. Sequencing depth was assumed to be roughly uniform across donors in the presence/absence analyses, though that assumption may not hold. A group of highly shared sequence variants was considered likely to be a technical artifact of the sequencing pipeline. In this cohort, only TCR beta chains were sequenced, and detectable features were limited by the absence of alpha or paired-chain data. A further reported finding was that TCR beta sequences accurately predicted the HLA-A and HLA-B alleles for most subjects in the first cohort. In a later genetic analysis, a missense DCLRE1C variant was associated with V-gene and J-gene trimming of TCR beta chains, and the association was replicated in an independent cohort. In vitro tests confirmed that three of the cytomegalovirus-associated TCR beta chains recognize cytomegalovirus antigens. A later analysis found that HLA-associated TCR beta chains were more clonally expanded and had lower generation probabilities than equally common non-associated chains. In an earlier analysis of about 600 of the donors, most TCR beta V segments appeared in productive rearrangements about 87% or about 30% of the time, broadly matching IMGT annotations. When HLA alleles, especially DR and DQ, strongly co-occurred, attributing TCR associations to individual alleles was difficult. The only immune exposure information available for the cohort was CMV serostatus. Across donors, most TCR sequences were observed very rarely, whereas some public TCRs were present in many individuals. According to a later analysis, TCR association rates differed among HLA loci, with DRB1 alleles showing the most associated TCRs and HLA-C alleles showing the fewest.

Library construction relied on the immunoSEQ multiplex PCR assay. For the multiplex PCR, a mixture combining 60 forward primers for TCR Vbeta segments and 13 reverse primers for TCR Jbeta segments was used. A multiplex PCR assay on genomic DNA amplified the CDR3 region of rearranged TCR beta genes. The Illumina HiSeq System was used to sequence the amplified TCR beta libraries as 87-base-pair reads. Regarding the original processing steps: Across the 600 to 700 repertoires, a later analysis counted tens of millions of unique TCR beta chains, some 11 million of which were shared by at least two donors. Raw reads were error-corrected and collapsed into unique sequences by a nearest-neighbor algorithm in which closely related sequences were merged to remove PCR and sequencing errors. Alignment of CDR3 sequences to IMGT reference sequences was used to assign V, D and J gene segments. Each retained sequence needed at least a six-nucleotide match to both a V gene segment and a J gene segment. Rearrangements were classified as productive when the CDR3 lacked stop codons and remained in frame with V and J, and all other rearrangements were classified as non-productive. CDR3 was defined according to IMGT convention as the region running from the second conserved V-encoded cysteine to the conserved J-encoded phenylalanine. The earlier analysis of 500 to 600 of the donors excluded sequences that lacked an unambiguous match to a single V gene segment. An earlier analysis of under 750 of the donors called V segments functional above 56.7% productive rearrangements and segregating when the between-donor standard deviation exceeded 5%. A statistical classification framework was developed to diagnose cytomegalovirus status using the catalog of TCR beta chain sequences. In a later analysis, V and J genes were assigned by comparing TCR nucleotide sequences against IMGT/GENE-DB human TR gene sequences. In a later analysis, CDR3 sequences and most-parsimonious VDJ recombination scenarios were assigned using the TCRdist pipeline. In a later analysis, every TCR beta chain was defined by the combination of its CDR3 amino acid sequence and its V-gene family, and reads without a unique V-gene family were dropped. As a way to deal with suspected cross-contamination and a sequencing artifact, a later analysis dropped hundreds of nucleotide sequences that were highly shared and had low generation probability. A later analysis calculated a clonal expansion index for each public chain from normalized within-repertoire ranks of inferred template counts. Generation probabilities in a later analysis came from a VDJ recombination model fitted to out-of-frame rearrangements, and those results were checked against IGoR. Hypergeometric tests were used in a later analysis to score TCR-TCR, TCR-HLA and TCR-CMV co-occurrence, with a repertoire-size bias correction applied to the TCR pairs. A later analysis estimated false discovery rates by permuting HLA or CMV assignments 20 times. A later analysis grouped co-occurring TCRs with DBSCAN, adding TCRdist sequence similarity when clustering within HLA-allele-positive subsets. Repertoires with fewer than 30,000 or more than 120,000 public chains, plus five repertoires with anomalous nucleotide sharing, were excluded from co-occurrence clustering. The source is immuneACCESS, and TCRdb retained only in-frame sequences with V and J called. Part of the clones is not carried over; for the studies checked, unresolved V genes explain less than half of this, and the remainder is unexplained. D and trimming were read from the DNA, whereas the V and J calls and clone size are those reported in that table. The sample records under 200,000 clones, 60% to 80% of which are singletons. About 3.4% of the sample is taken by the ten largest.

A remark on this clone: It has no known antigen specificity. One base away there is no much larger clone; base qualities are not given.

The cohort comprised 710 or so healthy bone marrow donors. All cohort members were sampled while nominally healthy, although unrecorded immune exposures were likely present. The donor was CMV seronegative and was included in the group of several hundred seronegative cohort members. A peripheral blood sample was provided by each donor, and peripheral blood mononuclear cells were used for TCR beta sequencing. The Qiagen DNeasy Blood Extraction Kit was used to extract genomic DNA from the blood cell samples. The source of this sequence is a female donor in good health and CMV-seronegative. The material sequenced was PBMCs.

At the DNA level, the sequence is TGTGCCAGCTCACCCAGCGGGGGACGGGTGACCCAGTACTTC. Its translation reads: CASSPSGGRVTQYF. The chain links TRBV18 with TRBJ2-5; TRBD2 agrees with 8 junctional bases. Ends trimmed: V by 3 bases, J by 7 bases; bases unmatched to a gene: 7. CDR1 and CDR2 are drawn from the germline V gene: KGHSH, LQKENI. The CDR3 covers 14 residues, taking in both the cysteine and the phenylalanine. The entry retains the CDR3 DNA only, 42 bases that are in frame from base 1.